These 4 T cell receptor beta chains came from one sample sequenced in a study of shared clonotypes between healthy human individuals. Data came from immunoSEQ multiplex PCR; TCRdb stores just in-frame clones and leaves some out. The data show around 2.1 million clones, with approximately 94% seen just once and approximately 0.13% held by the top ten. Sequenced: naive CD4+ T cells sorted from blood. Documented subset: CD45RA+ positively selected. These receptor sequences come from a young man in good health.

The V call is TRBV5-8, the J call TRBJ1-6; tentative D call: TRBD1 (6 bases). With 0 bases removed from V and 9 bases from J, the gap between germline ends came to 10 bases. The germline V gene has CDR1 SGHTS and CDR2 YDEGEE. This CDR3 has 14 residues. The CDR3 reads CASSLEQGVSPLHF. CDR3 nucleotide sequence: TGTGCCAGCAGCTTGGAACAGGGAGTTTCACCCCTCCACTTT.

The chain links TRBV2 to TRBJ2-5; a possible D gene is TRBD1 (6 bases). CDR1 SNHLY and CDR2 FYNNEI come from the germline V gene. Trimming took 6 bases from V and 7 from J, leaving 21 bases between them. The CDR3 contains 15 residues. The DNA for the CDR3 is TGTGCCAGCAGGCCCTGGACAGACGGGGAAGGGACCCAGTACTTC. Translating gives CASRPWTDGEGTQYF.

DNA of the CDR3: TGTGCCAGCAGTTCGTTGTCCGGGACTATAGCCTACGAGCAGTACTTC. As protein: CASSSLSGTIAYEQYF. This sequence joins TRBV27 and TRBJ2-7, with 7 bases that match TRBD2. The CDR3 is 16 amino acids. After removal of 4 bases from V and 2 bases from J, the junction contained 11 bases not matched to a gene. The germline V gene encodes CDR1 MNHEY and CDR2 SMNVEV (reference sequence).

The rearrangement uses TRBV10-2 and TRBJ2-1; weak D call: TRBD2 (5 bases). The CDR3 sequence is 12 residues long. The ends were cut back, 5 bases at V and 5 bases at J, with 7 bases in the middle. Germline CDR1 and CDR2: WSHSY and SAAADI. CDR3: CASSPSNNEQFF. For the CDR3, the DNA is TGCGCCAGCAGTCCTAGCAACAATGAGCAGTTCTTC.